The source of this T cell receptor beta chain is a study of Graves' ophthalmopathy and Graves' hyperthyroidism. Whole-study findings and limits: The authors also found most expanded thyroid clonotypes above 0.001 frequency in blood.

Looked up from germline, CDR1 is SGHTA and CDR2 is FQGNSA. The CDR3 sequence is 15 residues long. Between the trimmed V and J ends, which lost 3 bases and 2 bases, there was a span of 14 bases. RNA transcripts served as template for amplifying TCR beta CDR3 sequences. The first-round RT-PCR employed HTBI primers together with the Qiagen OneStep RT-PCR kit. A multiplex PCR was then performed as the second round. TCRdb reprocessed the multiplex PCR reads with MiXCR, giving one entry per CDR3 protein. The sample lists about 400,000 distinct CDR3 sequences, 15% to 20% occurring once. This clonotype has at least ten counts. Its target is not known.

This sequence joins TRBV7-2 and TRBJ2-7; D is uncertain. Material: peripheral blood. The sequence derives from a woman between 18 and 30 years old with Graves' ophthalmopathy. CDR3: CASSLVSVDAYEQYF. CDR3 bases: TGTGCCAGCAGCTTGGTGAGTGTAGACGCCTACGAGCAGTACTTC.